One and the same sample provided the 5 T cell receptor beta chains below, sequenced in a study of human T cells and chemical hapten exposure. Time point specified: pre-sensitization, week 0. Stated treatment: therapeutic diphenylcyclopropenone sensitization with weekly scalp DPC. A single record per CDR3 protein comes from TCRdb applying MiXCR to the RACE reads. The table has 35,000 to 40,000 distinct CDR3 sequences, roughly 10% seen once. Sequenced here: whole blood, sampled in connection with sensitization to the hapten diphenylcyclopropenone (DPC). These receptor sequences come from a man under 40 with alopecia areata. Some clones in this sample may be carry-over from other donors' samples.

This clonotype was picked up many times. The V and J genes are TRBV6-2 or TRBV6-3 and TRBJ2-7; D perhaps matches TRBD2 (6 bases). The CDR3 runs to 13 residues. CDR1 is MNHEY and CDR2 is SVGEGT in the germline V gene. Trimming pared 8 bases from V and 0 bases from J, leaving 11 bases between. The CDR3 reads CASRGLSSYEQYV. In DNA form, the CDR3 reads TGTGCCAGCCGGGGACTGAGCTCCTACGAGCAGTACGTC.

The chain has TRBV20-1 and TRBJ2-3; 12 nucleotides match TRBD2. The germline V gene has CDR1 DFQATT and CDR2 SNEGSKA (reference sequence). The CDR3 has 14 amino acids. V lost 6 bases, J lost 4 bases, and 5 bases stayed unmatched. CDR3 sequence: CSALAGGRPDTQYF. The CDR3 region has the DNA TGCAGTGCCCTAGCGGGAGGGAGGCCAGATACGCAGTATTTT.

The chain carries TRBV9 and TRBJ2-1; TRBD1 matches 8 bases. CDR1 SGDLS and CDR2 YYNGEE come from the germline V gene. V was pared by 2 bases and J by 7 bases, with 11 bases of the junction left unmatched. The CDR3 totals 16 residues. The CDR3 DNA reads as TGTGCCAGCAGCGTGGAGGGCAGGGGGCCATGGAATGAGCAGTTCTTC. Protein sequence: CASSVEGRGPWNEQFF.

This clonotype appeared many times. The chain uses TRBV10-3 and TRBJ2-3; possible D gene TRBD2, 6 bases. Between the trimmed V and J ends, which lost 10 bases and 4 bases, there was a span of 15 bases. This CDR3 contains 13 residues. Germline V gene sequence: CDR1 ENHRY, CDR2 SYGVKD. CDR3: CASMDYIADTQYF. CDR3 in DNA: TGTGCCAGCATGGACTACATAGCAGATACGCAGTATTTT.

Many counts were recorded for this clonotype. The rearrangement joins TRBV27 to TRBJ2-3, with TRBD2 matching 8 bases. The ends lost 6 bases at V and 1 base at J; junction bases unmatched: 6. Germline CDR1 reads MNHEY; CDR2 reads SMNVEV (reference sequence). The CDR3 spans 15 residues. The CDR3 DNA sequence: TGTGCCAGCAGCGGGAGGGCCAGGGGCACAGATACGCAGTATTTT. Its protein is CASSGRARGTDTQYF.